This T cell receptor (beta chain) was sequenced for a study of spatial heterogeneity in lung cancer. Whole-study results and caveats: Tumor mutation count correlated with how many alpha and beta TCRs expanded intratumorally.

TCRdb analysed the 5' RACE reads with MiXCR anew, one entry per CDR3 protein. The sample records about 7,400 distinct CDR3 sequences, around 7% being singletons. Time point: sample taken at primary tumor resection. This clonotype was seen at least ten times. Its antigen remains unknown. Germline CDR1 SGHKS, CDR2 YYEKEE (reference sequence). The CDR3 covers 14 residues. V shed 0 bases and J 6 bases; nucleotides not matched to a gene: 5. This specimen consisted of lung tumor tissue, obtained at surgery. This sequence joins TRBV5-5 and TRBJ2-7, with TRBD1 matching 8 bases. The receptor was isolated from a male donor with early-stage non-small cell lung cancer. CDR3: CASSLGTGGIEQYF. For the CDR3, the DNA is TGTGCCAGCAGCTTGGGAACAGGGGGTATCGAGCAGTACTTC.